The rows below give T cell receptor beta chains drawn from one sample of a study of response to subunit inactivated influenza vaccine. TCRdb used MiXCR to reprocess the RT-PCR reads, holding one entry per CDR3 protein. The data hold about 540,000 distinct CDR3 sequences, with 20% to 25% observed a single time. These sequences were also reported in another study, on T cells expressing NK-cell markers.

Source: CD4+ T cells sorted from PBMCs, taken less than 13 days after vaccination. The receptors shown here come from a man aged 50-60 years who received an inactivated influenza vaccine. Each CDR3 is given with its conserved first and last residue. A D gene is named only where the DNA matches it firmly. Not all rows give a size; the values are once, few, many and, for expanded clones, a class.

V: TRBV18; length: 13; size: few; D: .; J: TRBJ1-6; DNA: TGTGCCAGCTCACCAGGGGTTGATTCACCCCTCCACTTT; CDR3: CASSPGVDSPLHF
V: TRBV20-1; length: 15; size: many; D: .; J: TRBJ2-2; DNA: TGCAGTGCTAGTCGCGGAGGGCTTAACACCGGGGAGCTGTTTTTT; CDR3: CSASRGGLNTGELFF
V: TRBV4-3; length: 14; size: many; D: .; J: TRBJ2-3; DNA: TGCGCCAGCAGCCAAGATGTCCGCACAGATACGCAGTATTTT; CDR3: CASSQDVRTDTQYF
V: TRBV5-1; length: 16; size: .; D: .; J: TRBJ1-1; DNA: TGCGCCAGCAGCTTGGCCCGGCAAAGATTGAACACTGAAGCTTTCTTT; CDR3: CASSLARQRLNTEAFF
V: TRBV24-1; length: 16; size: .; D: .; J: TRBJ2-3; DNA: TGTGCCACCAGTGATTCCCGACCTGGGCGTCGGGATACGCAGTATTTT; CDR3: CATSDSRPGRRDTQYF
V: TRBV29-1; length: 14; size: few; D: TRBD1; J: TRBJ1-2; DNA: TGCAGCGTTGGCTCTAAAGGACAGGGTGGTGGCTACACCTTC; CDR3: CSVGSKGQGGGYTF
V: TRBV6-5; length: 16; size: many; D: TRBD2; J: TRBJ2-5; DNA: TGTGCCAGCAGTTCCAGCTTACCGGGACTATCAGAGACCCAGTACTTC; CDR3: CASSSSLPGLSETQYF
V: TRBV7-2; length: 12; size: many; D: .; J: TRBJ1-2; DNA: TGTGCCAGCACCGGACAAAACTATGGCTACACCTTC; CDR3: CASTGQNYGYTF
V: TRBV28; length: 12; size: few; D: .; J: TRBJ2-7; DNA: TGTGCCAGCACTGAAGGCCCGGAGGAGCAGTACTTC; CDR3: CASTEGPEEQYF
V: TRBV20-1; length: 14; size: .; D: .; J: TRBJ1-3; DNA: TGCAGTGCTAGAGAGGCCAGAAAGGGAAACACCATATATTTT; CDR3: CSAREARKGNTIYF
V: TRBV5-1; length: 14; size: few; D: .; J: TRBJ2-7; DNA: TGCGCCAGCAGCTTAGGGGCCCGGGTCACAGAGCAGTACTTC; CDR3: CASSLGARVTEQYF
V: TRBV27; length: 17; size: .; D: .; J: TRBJ2-1; DNA: TGTGCCAGCAGTTCGGAAAGACTCCGGGACTCCAACAATGAGCAGTTCTTC; CDR3: CASSSERLRDSNNEQFF
V: TRBV6-5; length: 14; size: few; D: .; J: TRBJ2-2; DNA: TGTGCCAGCAGTTATCAGGGGTTGGCCGGGGAGCTGTTTTTT; CDR3: CASSYQGLAGELFF
V: TRBV30; length: 12; size: .; D: .; J: TRBJ1-2; DNA: TGTGCCTGGAGTGGAGGGGCCTATGGCTACACCTTC; CDR3: CAWSGGAYGYTF
V: TRBV12-3/TRBV12-4; length: 15; size: many; D: .; J: TRBJ1-4; DNA: TGTGCCAGCAGTCCCGGAGGTACAACTAATGAAAAACTGTTTTTT; CDR3: CASSPGGTTNEKLFF
V: TRBV9; length: 14; size: .; D: .; J: TRBJ2-3; DNA: TGTGCCAGCAGCGGCGGAAAGGGACGGGATACGCAGTATTTT; CDR3: CASSGGKGRDTQYF
V: TRBV5-5; length: 16; size: few; D: .; J: TRBJ2-1; DNA: TGTGCCAGCAGCTTGGTATTTGGGGCGGGTTACAATGAGCAGTTCTTC; CDR3: CASSLVFGAGYNEQFF
V: TRBV27; length: 14; size: .; D: TRBD1; J: TRBJ2-5; DNA: TGTGCCAGCAGTTTAGAGACAGGGAGCAAGACCCAGTACTTC; CDR3: CASSLETGSKTQYF
V: TRBV20-1; length: 13; size: .; D: .; J: TRBJ2-6; DNA: TGCAGTGCTAGGAGTCCTTGGGCCAACGTCCTGACTTTC; CDR3: CSARSPWANVLTF
V: TRBV6-5; length: 14; size: many; D: .; J: TRBJ1-2; DNA: TGTGCCAGCAGTTACGGGACACTCAACTATGGCTACACCTTC; CDR3: CASSYGTLNYGYTF
V: TRBV9; length: 13; size: few; D: .; J: TRBJ1-1; DNA: TGTGCCAGCAGCGTAGCCCTGAACACTGAAGCTTTCTTT; CDR3: CASSVALNTEAFF
V: TRBV12-3/TRBV12-4; length: 12; size: few; D: TRBD1; J: TRBJ1-4; DNA: TGTGCCAGCAGTCTGGCCGGACAGGGTTTGTTTTTT; CDR3: CASSLAGQGLFF
V: TRBV7-2; length: 16; size: .; D: .; J: TRBJ2-2; DNA: TGTGCCAGCAGCTTAGCGCTGGGGGCGAACACCGGGGAGCTGTTTTTT; CDR3: CASSLALGANTGELFF
V: TRBV20-1; length: 13; size: .; D: TRBD1; J: TRBJ2-7; DNA: TGCAGTGCCCAGCTGACAGGGACCTACGAGCAGTACTTC; CDR3: CSAQLTGTYEQYF
V: TRBV20-1; length: 12; size: .; D: .; J: TRBJ2-1; DNA: TGCAGTGCACGACGCTCCTACAATGAGCAGTTCTTC; CDR3: CSARRSYNEQFF
V: TRBV20-1; length: 13; size: .; D: .; J: TRBJ2-3; DNA: TGCAGTGCTAGGGGCGGGGCAGGGGATACGCAGTATTTT; CDR3: CSARGGAGDTQYF
V: TRBV4-1; length: 14; size: .; D: .; J: TRBJ1-1; DNA: TGCGCCAGCAGCCAAGAGGGTCGAAACACTGAAGCTTTCTTT; CDR3: CASSQEGRNTEAFF
V: TRBV7-9; length: 11; size: .; D: .; J: TRBJ2-1; DNA: TGTGCCAGCAAGATAGCCCGCGAGCAGTTCTTC; CDR3: CASKIAREQFF
V: TRBV9; length: 8; size: .; D: .; J: TRBJ2-5; DNA: TGTGCCAGCAGCACCCAGTACTTC; CDR3: CASSTQYF
V: TRBV12-3/TRBV12-4; length: 13; size: many; D: .; J: TRBJ2-1; DNA: TGTGCCAGCAGTCTCCGTTCGGGGGAGTTTAAGTTCTTC; CDR3: CASSLRSGEFKFF
V: TRBV6-5; length: 15; size: .; D: TRBD1; J: TRBJ2-7; DNA: TGTGCCAGCAGTTACTCGGGACAGGGATACTACGAGCAGTACTTC; CDR3: CASSYSGQGYYEQYF
V: TRBV4-2; length: 16; size: .; D: .; J: TRBJ2-7; DNA: TGTGCCAGCAGCCAAGATATCGGACCTAGTACCTACGAGCAGTACTTC; CDR3: CASSQDIGPSTYEQYF
V: TRBV4-1; length: 16; size: .; D: .; J: TRBJ1-4; DNA: TGCGCCACCAGCCAGCACCCCCGGACGGAGAATGAAAAACTGTTTTTT; CDR3: CATSQHPRTENEKLFF
V: TRBV7-2; length: 14; size: .; D: .; J: TRBJ2-5; DNA: TGTGCCAGCAGCCGGGGTCTGAAAGCGGAGACCCAGTACTTC; CDR3: CASSRGLKAETQYF
V: TRBV20-1; length: 17; size: many; D: .; J: TRBJ2-3; DNA: TGCAGTGCTAGCGCTCGCCGGACGTTAGAGAGCACAGATACGCAGTATTTT; CDR3: CSASARRTLESTDTQYF
V: TRBV14; length: 13; size: few; D: .; J: TRBJ2-1; DNA: TGTGCCAGCAGCCAAGATACGCGCGGCCTGCAGTTCTTC; CDR3: CASSQDTRGLQFF
V: TRBV6-2/TRBV6-3; length: 17; size: .; D: TRBD2; J: TRBJ2-3; DNA: TGTGCCAGCAGCAACTACGGGAGGGCCGCGAGAACAGATACGCAGTATTTT; CDR3: CASSNYGRAARTDTQYF
V: TRBV6-1; length: 17; size: .; D: TRBD1; J: TRBJ2-3; DNA: TGTGCCAGCAGAACGCCGAATTCAGGGGGTTTGACAGATACGCAGTATTTT; CDR3: CASRTPNSGGLTDTQYF
V: TRBV15; length: 14; size: few; D: .; J: TRBJ1-1; DNA: TGTGCCACCAGCAGGGGGGACGGAAATCGGCGAGCTTTCTTT; CDR3: CATSRGDGNRRAFF
V: TRBV21-1; length: 11; size: .; D: .; J: TRBJ1-1; DNA: TGTGCCACCCAAGGGAACACTGAAGCTTTCTTT; CDR3: CATQGNTEAFF
V: TRBV6-1; length: 12; size: .; D: .; J: TRBJ1-2; DNA: TGTGCCAGCATCTTGATGGGGTACGGCTACACCTTC; CDR3: CASILMGYGYTF
V: TRBV11-2; length: 14; size: .; D: TRBD2; J: TRBJ2-3; DNA: TGTGCCAGCAGCTTAGACCGACTAGCGGCCTCGCAGTATTTT; CDR3: CASSLDRLAASQYF
V: TRBV6-2/TRBV6-3; length: 15; size: few; D: .; J: TRBJ2-3; DNA: TGTGCCAGCAGTTACGCCGGGTATTTCACAGATACGCAGTATTTT; CDR3: CASSYAGYFTDTQYF
V: TRBV6-2/TRBV6-3; length: 14; size: few; D: TRBD1; J: TRBJ2-1; DNA: TGTGCCAGCACCGAACGGGGACAGGGGGATGAGCAGTTCTTC; CDR3: CASTERGQGDEQFF
V: TRBV20-1; length: 13; size: .; D: TRBD2; J: TRBJ2-1; DNA: TGCAGTGGGAAGCGGGGGTCCTACAATGAGCAGTTCTTC; CDR3: CSGKRGSYNEQFF
V: TRBV15; length: 15; size: many; D: TRBD1; J: TRBJ2-5; DNA: TGTGCCACCAGCAAAGCAGACAGGGGCCTAGAGACCCAGTACTTC; CDR3: CATSKADRGLETQYF